These 18 T cell receptor beta chains share one sample of origin, sequenced in a study of OX40 agonist ivuxolimab in advanced cancers. Only in-frame clones appear in the TCRdb table, and some are missing; sequencing was by immunoSEQ multiplex PCR. Among 70,000 or so clones listed, 70% to 90% were seen once. The specimen was CD4+ or CD8+ T cells sorted from blood, collected in a trial of the OX40 agonist ivuxolimab. The receptors originated from an adult with an advanced solid tumor such as melanoma, head and neck, liver or kidney cancer.

This sequence joins TRBV11-2 and TRBJ1-1, with unresolved D. The CDR3 consists of 13 residues. Per germline, CDR1 SGHAT and CDR2 FQNNGV. V shed 5 bases and J shed 4 bases, with 11 bases lying between them. CDR3 sequence reads: CASSINPGTEAFF. CDR3 sequence (DNA): TGTGCCAGCAGCATTAACCCGGGCACTGAAGCTTTCTTT.

The rearrangement links TRBV19 to TRBJ2-7, with 8 bases aligning to TRBD1. CDR3 length: 12 residues. Germline CDR1 reads LNHDA; CDR2 reads SQIVND (reference sequence). CDR3 bases: TGTGCTACGACAGGGGATCGCTACGAGCAGTACTTC. It translates to CATTGDRYEQYF.

The V gene is TRBV5-5, the J gene TRBJ1-2; D is possibly TRBD1 (5 bases). The CDR3 totals 14 residues. Trimming left V 5 bases short and J 4 bases short, with 15 bases between. Germline values: CDR1 SGHKS, CDR2 YYEKEE (reference sequence). As DNA, the CDR3 is TGTGCCAGCAGTGGGGGTCCCACTGGCTATGGCTACACCTTC. It is translated as CASSGGPTGYGYTF.

This chain uses TRBV2 with TRBJ2-7, with 8 bases aligning to TRBD1. Trimming removed 8 bases from V and 0 bases from J; junction bases left unmatched: 6. The CDR3 has 14 residues. The germline V gene has CDR1 SNHLY and CDR2 FYNNEI. CDR3 region: CASRRDRSSYEQYF. In DNA form, the CDR3 reads TGTGCCAGCCGCCGGGACAGGAGCTCCTACGAGCAGTACTTC.

This clone appeared a single time. This sequence joins TRBV5-6 and TRBJ1-2; D is unresolved. Per germline, CDR1 SGHDT and CDR2 YYEEEE. V lost 3 bases and J 8 bases, leaving 8 bases between the germline ends. The CDR3 contains 11 residues. For the CDR3, the DNA is TGTGCCAGCAGCTCCCGTTGGGGCTACACCTTC. It specifies CASSSRWGYTF.

The rearrangement joins TRBV7-2 to TRBJ2-6; no clear D gene. Germline CDR1 reads SGHTA; CDR2 reads FQGNSA. This CDR3 is 17 amino acids long. Trimming pared 1 base from V and 0 bases from J, leaving 10 bases between. The CDR3 spells CASSLGPGNSGANVLTF. The CDR3 DNA follows: TGTGCCAGCAGCTTAGGGCCAGGCAACTCTGGGGCCAACGTCCTGACTTTC. The variable domain in full, with the rest retrieved from reference TRBV7-2 and TRBJ2-6, is GAGVSQSPSNKVTEKGKDVELRCDPISGHTALYWYRQSLGQGLEFLIYFQGNSAPDKSGLPSDRFSAERTGGSVSTLTIQRTQQEDSAVYLCASSLGPGNSGANVLTFGAGSRLTVL.

The table lists this clone with a few counts. The gene calls are TRBV11-1 and TRBJ2-1; a possible D gene is TRBD2 (5 bases). The CDR3 runs 14 residues. Trimming took off 1 base at V and 5 bases at J, with 9 bases between the two ends. Germline loops: CDR1 SGHAT, CDR2 FQDESV (reference sequence). The chain's CDR3 is CASSLGSGNNEQFF. In DNA form, the CDR3 reads TGTGCCAGCAGCTTAGGGAGCGGAAACAATGAGCAGTTCTTC. Variable domain in full (rest from reference TRBV11-1 and TRBJ2-1): EAEVAQSPRYKITEKSQAVAFWCDPISGHATLYWYRQILGQGPELLVQFQDESVVDDSQLPKDRFSAERLKGVDSTLKIQPAELGDSAMYLCASSLGSGNNEQFFGPGTRLTVL.

The V and J genes are TRBV5-4 and TRBJ2-5; D gene uncertain. Germline V gives CDR1 SGHNT, CDR2 YYREEE (reference sequence). Between the trimmed V and J ends, which lost 1 base and 5 bases, there was a span of 3 bases. The CDR3 is 11 amino acids. The CDR3 coding sequence is TGTGCCAGCAGCTTGTTCGAGACCCAGTACTTC. The encoded protein is CASSLFETQYF.

This chain joins TRBV2 and TRBJ2-5, with 8 bases lining up with TRBD1. CDR1 SNHLY and CDR2 FYNNEI come from the germline V gene. The ends lost 7 bases at V and 3 bases at J; junction bases unmatched: 4. The CDR3 extends over 13 amino acids. The CDR3 DNA is TGTGCCAGCATTGCGGACAGGGAAGAGACCCAGTACTTC. Translation: CASIADREETQYF.

The chain combines TRBV30 with TRBJ1-3; 8 bases fit TRBD1. V lost 6 bases and J lost 1; bases outside the gene matches: 2. Germline CDR1 and CDR2: GTSNPN and SVGIG (reference sequence). The CDR3 is 13 residues long. DNA for the CDR3: TGTGCCTGCCGGACAGGGTCTGGAAACACCATATATTTT. The encoded protein is CACRTGSGNTIYF. Looking up the rest from reference TRBV30 and TRBJ1-3 gives the full variable domain: SQTIHQWPATLVQPVGSPLSLECTVEGTSNPNLYWYRQAAGRGLQLLFYSVGIGQISSEVPQNLSASRPQDRQFILSSKKLLLSDSGFYLCACRTGSGNTIYFGEGSWLTVV.

V is TRBV6-1 and J is TRBJ2-5; TRBD1 matches at 8 bases. The CDR3 consists of 14 residues. V was clipped by 2 bases and J by 5 bases; unmatched bases: 4. Germline V lookup: CDR1 MNHNS, CDR2 SASEGT. CDR3 DNA sequence: TGTGCCAGCAGTGAACAACAGGGGGTCGAGACCCAGTACTTC. This gives the protein CASSEQQGVETQYF.

The gene calls are TRBV11-2 and TRBJ2-7; D is undetermined. Germline lookup yields CDR1 SGHAT and CDR2 FQNNGV. The ends were cut back, 3 bases at V and 0 bases at J, with 6 bases in the middle. This CDR3 is built from 13 residues. The CDR3 bases are TGTGCCAGCAGCTTCTCTCCCTCCTACGAGCAGTACTTC. Translated: CASSFSPSYEQYF.

The rearrangement uses TRBV7-9 and TRBJ2-1; TRBD1 matches at 7 bases. The CDR3 covers 17 residues. Looked up from germline, CDR1 is SEHNR and CDR2 is FQNEAQ (reference sequence). Germline trimming cut 5 bases from V and 9 bases from J; bases unmatched to any gene: 19. CDR3 nucleotide sequence: TGTGCCAGCAGCCCTTCTCCGGACAGGTTGGGACGGGGTGAGCAGTTCTTC. Its protein product is CASSPSPDRLGRGEQFF.

This clone turned up a few times. J is TRBJ2-7 and V is TRBV28; a weak D match, TRBD2 (6 bases). Germline lookup yields CDR1 MDHEN and CDR2 SYDVKM. The CDR3 length is 14 residues. Trimming shortened V by 8 bases and J by 1 base, and 15 bases separated the two germline ends. The CDR3 is CASLGSGWSYEQYF. DNA for the CDR3: TGTGCCAGCCTCGGCAGCGGGTGGTCCTACGAGCAGTACTTC.

The chain combines TRBV11-2 with TRBJ2-1; D not resolved. The CDR3 consists of 13 residues. Germline CDR1 is SGHAT and CDR2 is FQNNGV. Trimming took 5 bases from V and 6 from J, leaving 11 bases between them. The CDR3 loop reads CASSPRRSNEQFF. CDR3 coding DNA: TGTGCCAGCAGCCCACGCAGGAGCAATGAGCAGTTCTTC.

The V call is TRBV7-9, the J call TRBJ2-2; a possible D gene is TRBD2 (5 bases). The CDR3 is made up of 15 amino acids. The germline gives CDR1 SEHNR, CDR2 FQNEAQ (reference sequence). Trimming removed 1 base at V and 4 bases at J, with 10 bases between. This CDR3 reads CASSLVLGGTGELFF. CDR3 bases: TGTGCCAGCAGCTTAGTTCTAGGAGGCACCGGGGAGCTGTTTTTT.

This chain joins TRBV5-1 and TRBJ2-1; 8 bases fit TRBD2. Germline-derived CDR1 and CDR2 are SGHRS and YFSETQ. Trimming removed 0 bases from V and 6 bases from J; junction bases left unmatched: 8. The CDR3 loop spans 16 amino acids. CDR3 sequence reads: CASSLEGTRKGNEQFF. The CDR3 nucleotides are TGCGCCAGCAGCTTGGAAGGGACTAGAAAGGGCAATGAGCAGTTCTTC.

The chain employs TRBV30 and TRBJ1-4, with a weak D call TRBD1 (5 bases). V was cut by 0 bases and J by 5 bases, with 13 bases left in between. Germline CDR1 and CDR2: GTSNPN and SVGIG (reference sequence). The CDR3 extends over 15 amino acids. The CDR3 here is CAWSVNRGLNEKLFF. DNA of the CDR3: TGTGCCTGGAGTGTTAATAGGGGTTTAAATGAAAAACTGTTTTTT.